This T cell receptor beta chain was identified in a study of early T cells in non-severe SARS-CoV-2 infection. Study summary: Bulk RNA isolated from unsorted whole blood underwent sequencing; chains were not paired.

The germline V gene encodes CDR1 SGHVS and CDR2 FNYEAQ. V dropped 4 bases and J dropped 4 bases, with 17 bases sitting between them. The length of the CDR3 is 15 residues. cDNA molecules, individually, were tagged with unique molecular identifiers. MiXCR, run by TCRdb on the 5' RACE reads, gives a single entry per CDR3 protein. The sample shows 55,000 to 75,000 distinct CDR3 sequences, over 9% of them seen only once. V is TRBV7-6 and J is TRBJ2-7, with a possible D match to TRBD2 (6 bases). Sequencing used whole blood. The clonotype was recovered from an adult who was a healthcare worker with PCR-confirmed SARS-CoV-2 infection or an uninfected control (not recorded which). The DNA for the CDR3 is TGTGCCAGCAGCTCCCGGCGGGACGGGGGATACGAGCAGTACTTC. This sequence encodes CASSSRRDGGYEQYF.